A single sample is the source of the 20 T cell receptor beta chains below, sequenced in a study of T cells in Graves' hyperthyroidism and ophthalmopathy. RNA transcripts served as the template for amplifying TCR beta CDR3 regions. RT-PCR in the first round (using the HTBI primer set) targeted the TCR CDR3. TCRdb itself ran the multiplex PCR reads through MiXCR, one entry per CDR3 protein. Found here are fewer than 650,000 distinct CDR3 sequences, 12% to 15% of them singletons; the top ten hold approximately 14%. The sequencing sample was made of blood. The receptors were sampled from a woman aged 40 to 55 with Graves' hyperthyroidism.

This clonotype was seen ten or more times. The rearrangement uses TRBV27 and TRBJ2-2; weak D call: TRBD1 (6 bases). Germline CDR1 is MNHEY and CDR2 is SMNVEV (reference sequence). The CDR3 has 14 residues. Trimming shortened V by 6 bases and J by 1 base, and 9 bases separated the two germline ends. CDR3 amino acids: CASRSTGNTGELFF. The CDR3, as DNA: TGTGCCAGCAGGTCGACAGGGAACACCGGGGAGCTGTTTTTT.

This clonotype has a count of ten or more. This chain uses TRBV2 with TRBJ2-3; 11 bases agree with TRBD2. The CDR3 sequence is 14 residues long. Losses at the gene ends were 7 bases for V and 5 bases for J; bases not matched to a gene: 5. CDR1 is SNHLY, CDR2 FYNNEI, per germline. The CDR3, as DNA: TGTGCCAGCAAAAAGGGACTAGCGGTAGATACGCAGTATTTT. This gives the protein CASKKGLAVDTQYF.

In this sample, this clonotype turned up many times. Compared with germline, one end of the junction differs, possibly owing to a read error. The chain joins TRBV11-2 to TRBJ2-5, with a weak D call TRBD2 (6 bases). Germline assignment: CDR1 SGHAT and CDR2 FQNNGV. There are 14 residues in the CDR3. In DNA, the CDR3 is TGTGCCGGCAGCCCCGGGGGTCTTCAAGAGACCCAGTACTTC. Translated, it gives CAGSPGGLQETQYF.

The table lists this clonotype with a few counts. This chain uses TRBV9 with TRBJ2-1; maybe TRBD1 (6 bases). In germline, CDR1 is SGDLS, CDR2 YYNGEE. The CDR3 extends over 12 amino acids. V gave up 4 bases and J gave up 10 bases, with 12 bases separating them. The CDR3 reads CASSPRTAEQFF. The CDR3 coding sequence is TGTGCCAGCAGCCCTCGGACAGCAGAGCAGTTCTTC.

With respect to this clonotype: A much bigger clone sits one base away, suggesting this may be a read error. The genes are TRBV10-3 and TRBJ1-6, with unresolved D. This CDR3 region has 12 residues. Deletions cut 4 bases from V and 6 bases from J, with 4 bases between. CDR1 and CDR2 from the germline V gene are ENHRY and SYGVKD. This CDR3 is CAISGTNSPLHF. CDR3 in DNA: TGTGCCATCAGTGGGACTAATTCACCCCTCCACTTT.

This clonotype was found many times. The rearrangement uses TRBV3-1 and TRBJ1-4; TRBD1 is a possible D gene (6 bases). CDR1 is LGHDT, CDR2 YNNKEL, per germline (reference sequence). This CDR3 has 17 residues. V was shortened by 0 bases and J by 3 bases, with 14 bases between the two germline ends. Here the CDR3 reads CASSQDSGGPANEKLFF. In DNA form, the CDR3 reads TGTGCCAGCAGCCAAGACTCGGGGGGGCCGGCTAATGAAAAACTGTTTTTT.

In this sample, this clonotype turned up many times. The chain carries TRBV28 and TRBJ2-7; tentatively, D is TRBD1 (6 bases). This CDR3 comprises 16 residues. Germline V gene data show CDR1 as MDHEN and CDR2 as SYDVKM. Trimming pared 5 bases from V and 0 bases from J, leaving 17 bases between. CDR3 sequence (DNA): TGTGCCAGCAGTCCCCCCGGACAGAGTCGCTCCTACGAGCAGTACTTC. The encoded protein is CASSPPGQSRSYEQYF.

This clonotype was counted many times. The chain links TRBV5-1 to TRBJ1-3, with a tentative D call TRBD1 (5 bases). CDR3 length: 14 amino acids. Looked up from germline, CDR1 is SGHRS and CDR2 is YFSETQ. The V end was cut by 4 bases, the J end by 1 base, with 9 bases between. The CDR3 nucleotides read TGCGCCAGCAGCGAACAGGTTTCTGGAAACACCATATATTTT. This gives the protein CASSEQVSGNTIYF.

This clonotype has only a few counts. The chain is built from TRBV28 and TRBJ1-5, with no clear D. The CDR3 contains 16 residues. Germline values: CDR1 MDHEN, CDR2 SYDVKM. The V gene lost 2 bases and the J gene lost 4 bases, with 15 bases spanning the gap. The CDR3 DNA is TGTGCCAGCAGTTTAACCAGTCGGACTAAAAATCAGCCCCAGCATTTT. As protein: CASSLTSRTKNQPQHF. Full variable domain (outside the CDR3, taken from reference TRBV28 and TRBJ1-5): DVKVTQSSRYLVKRTGEKVFLECVQDMDHENMFWYRQDPGLGLRLIYFSYDVKMKEKGDIPEGYSVSREKKERFSLILESASTNQTSMYLCASSLTSRTKNQPQHFGDGTRLSIL.

This clonotype was counted between two and nine times. CDR3 bases: TGCAGCGTAGCCCCAGGACTAGCGGGCTACGAGCAGTACTTC. Protein product: CSVAPGLAGYEQYF. The chain links TRBV29-1 to TRBJ2-7; TRBD2 aligns across 11 bases. CDR3 length: 14 amino acids. Germline assignment: CDR1 SQVTM and CDR2 ANQGSEA. The junction had 7 bases not matched to a gene; V was cut back by 6 bases and J by 3 bases.

This clonotype was counted between two and nine times. The chain recombines TRBV9 with TRBJ2-1; the match to TRBD2 covers 12 bases. The CDR3 spans 17 residues. CDR1 SGDLS and CDR2 YYNGEE come from the germline V gene. Trimming took 4 bases from V and 1 from J; bases not matched to a gene: 6. The CDR3 region has the DNA TGTGCCAGCAGCCAGACTAGCGGGGGTAATTCCTACAATGAGCAGTTCTTC. Translation: CASSQTSGGNSYNEQFF. Full variable domain (missing parts from reference TRBV9 and TRBJ2-1): DSGVTQTPKHLITATGQRVTLRCSPRSGDLSVYWYQQSLDQGLQFLIQYYNGEERAKGNILERFSAQQFPDLHSELNLSSLELGDSALYFCASSQTSGGNSYNEQFFGPGTRLTVL.

V usage is TRBV27 and J usage is TRBJ2-7; 7 nucleotides align to TRBD2. CDR1 is MNHEY, CDR2 SMNVEV, per germline (reference sequence). The CDR3 covers 15 residues. V lost 5 bases to trimming and J lost 4 bases; unmatched junction nucleotides: 11. The CDR3 spells CASSPRLADIYEQYF. DNA for the CDR3: TGTGCCAGCAGTCCCCGCCTAGCGGACATATACGAGCAGTACTTC.

This clonotype was counted a few times. The V and J genes are TRBV5-1 and TRBJ2-5; 10 positions agree with TRBD2. The CDR3 loop spans 17 amino acids. Trimming at V came to 1 base and at J to 5 bases, leaving 11 bases not matched to a gene. Germline CDR1 SGHRS, CDR2 YFSETQ. The CDR3 coding sequence is TGCGCCAGCAGCTTGCGGGCTAGCGGGAGTTCGGGGGAGACCCAGTACTTC. Protein: CASSLRASGSSGETQYF. The full variable domain, completed using reference TRBV5-1 and TRBJ2-5, is KAGVTQTPRYLIKTRGQQVTLSCSPISGHRSVSWYQQTPGQGLQFLFEYFSETQRNKGNFPGRFSGRQFSNSRSEMNVSTLELGDSALYLCASSLRASGSSGETQYFGPGTRLLVL.

This clonotype was counted ten times or more. This sequence joins TRBV12-3 or TRBV12-4 and TRBJ2-3; D is perhaps TRBD1 (5 bases). The CDR3 has 15 residues. Trimming left V 1 base short and J 0 bases short, with 8 bases between. The CDR3: CASSLGTYSTDTQYF. CDR3 nucleotide sequence: TGTGCCAGCAGTTTAGGGACATATAGCACAGATACGCAGTATTTT.

This clonotype was detected ten times or more. The rearrangement links TRBV10-3 to TRBJ2-3; no firm D call. The CDR3 is 13 amino acids. Per germline, CDR1 ENHRY and CDR2 SYGVKD. V lost 3 bases to trimming and J lost 4 bases, with 8 bases between them. CDR3 residues: CAISDEGSDTQYF. CDR3 DNA sequence: TGTGCCATCAGTGATGAAGGTTCAGATACGCAGTATTTT.

The table lists this clonotype with many counts. The V call is TRBV6-1, the J call TRBJ1-5; D gene unclear. Germline CDR1 MNHNS, CDR2 SASEGT. V lost 0 bases to trimming and J lost 1 base, with 4 bases between them. The CDR3 contains 14 residues. In DNA, the CDR3 is TGTGCCAGCAGTGAAGCGTTGAGCAATCAGCCCCAGCATTTT. As protein: CASSEALSNQPQHF.

This clonotype showed up many times. V usage is TRBV20-1 and J usage is TRBJ2-3; no reliable D call. CDR3 size: 14 residues. Germline-derived CDR1 and CDR2 are DFQATT and SNEGSKA (reference sequence). V was clipped by 2 bases and J by 1 base, with 10 bases between them. This CDR3 is CSARSALGTDTQYF. CDR3 nucleotide sequence: TGCAGTGCTAGATCGGCGCTGGGCACAGATACGCAGTATTTT.

The rearrangement links TRBV9 to TRBJ1-2, with no clear D. Germline V gene data show CDR1 as SGDLS and CDR2 as YYNGEE. The length of the CDR3 is 14 residues. V was shortened by 0 bases and J by 1 base, with 7 bases between the two germline ends. The CDR3 reads CASSVAPDNYGYTF. CDR3 DNA sequence: TGTGCCAGCAGCGTAGCTCCAGATAACTATGGCTACACCTTC.

There are a few counts of this clonotype. The J gene is TRBJ2-6, the V gene TRBV18; TRBD1 matches 10 bases. This CDR3 has 19 amino acids. Looked up from germline, CDR1 is KGHSH and CDR2 is LQKENI. V dropped 3 bases and J dropped 1; count of bases not matched to a gene: 9. This chain's CDR3 is CASSPATGGIQSGANVLTF. CDR3 nucleotide sequence: TGTGCCAGCTCACCCGCGACAGGGGGCATACAATCTGGGGCCAACGTCCTGACTTTC.

The chain links TRBV3-1 to TRBJ1-6; D perhaps matches TRBD1 (5 bases). This CDR3 is 14 amino acids long. Trimming removed 4 bases at V and 5 bases at J, with 9 bases between. CDR1 and CDR2 (germline): LGHDT, YNNKEL (reference sequence). CDR3 nucleotides: TGTGCCAGCAGCCGGACACGCGATAATTCACCCCTCCACTTT. Its translation is CASSRTRDNSPLHF. The full variable domain, in which reference TRBV3-1 and TRBJ1-6 provide the parts outside the CDR3, is DTAVSQTPKYLVTQMGNDKSIKCEQNLGHDTMYWYKQDSKKFLKIMFSYNNKELIINETVPNRFSPKSPDKAHLNLHINSLELGDSAVYFCASSRTRDNSPLHFGNGTRLTVT.